Listed here are 13 T cell receptor beta chains from one sample, sequenced in a study of T-cell reconstitution after alpha-beta-depleted transplantation in children. Library preparation (for TCRbeta) was performed with unique molecular identifiers. TCRdb called the PCR reads again in MiXCR, with one record for every CDR3 protein. The sample carries 600,000 to 700,000 distinct CDR3 sequences, roughly 15% recorded once. Sequenced here: PBMCs from the stem cell graft donor, sampled from the stem cell graft. The receptor source for this set is a human donor who donated a stem cell graft to a child with acute myeloid leukemia.

There are many counts of this clonotype. The chain is built from TRBV5-5 and TRBJ2-1; TRBD2 matches at 8 bases. This CDR3 is built from 16 residues. The V gene's germline CDR1 is SGHKS and CDR2 YYEKEE (reference sequence). V trimming: 4 bases; J trimming: 3 bases; junction bases outside the gene matches: 9. CDR3 bases: TGTGCCAGCAGCCCATTCGGGGGGGCCCTCTACAATGAGCAGTTCTTC. It is translated as CASSPFGGALYNEQFF.

The V call is TRBV5-1, the J call TRBJ1-3; D ambiguous. Germline-derived CDR1 and CDR2 are SGHRS and YFSETQ. Trimming stripped 0 bases from V and 7 bases from J, with 14 bases between. CDR3 length equals 15 residues. In nucleotides, the CDR3 is TGCGCCAGCAGCTTGGAAGCCGGAGGATCGAACACCATATATTTT. This sequence encodes CASSLEAGGSNTIYF.

This sequence joins TRBV20-1 and TRBJ2-3; 11 positions agree with TRBD2. This CDR3 comprises 17 residues. Unmatched junction bases numbered 10, after V lost 1 base and J lost 4 bases. The germline V gene has CDR1 DFQATT and CDR2 SNEGSKA (reference sequence). The CDR3 here is CSARGAGLAGGPDTQYF. CDR3 sequence (DNA): TGCAGTGCTAGAGGCGCAGGGCTAGCGGGGGGACCAGATACGCAGTATTTT.

This clonotype was detected only a few times. The V and J genes are TRBV18 and TRBJ2-3; tentatively, D is TRBD2 (6 bases). The CDR3 has 15 residues. Germline V gene sequence: CDR1 KGHSH, CDR2 LQKENI. The germline V and J ends were trimmed by 6 bases and 4 bases, with 17 bases remaining between them. CDR3 sequence: CASSLGLPPSDTQYF. CDR3 sequence (DNA): TGTGCCAGCTCGCTGGGACTTCCACCTTCAGATACGCAGTATTTT.

In this sample, this clonotype turned up a few times. The chain joins TRBV5-5 to TRBJ2-2; 8 nucleotides align to TRBD1. The junction had 6 bases not matched to a gene; V was cut back by 4 bases and J by 4 bases. The V gene's germline CDR1 is SGHKS and CDR2 YYEKEE (reference sequence). The CDR3 length is 15 residues. In DNA, the CDR3 is TGTGCCAGCAGCCCAGGGGGCAGCAGCACCGGGGAGCTGTTTTTT. Translated: CASSPGGSSTGELFF.

The sample holds many counts of this clonotype. This chain joins TRBV20-1 and TRBJ2-1; 10 nucleotides agree with TRBD1. The J segment lost 9 bases and the V segment lost 4 bases, leaving 9 bases of the junction unmatched. CDR1 and CDR2 from the germline V gene are DFQATT and SNEGSKA (reference sequence). There are 14 residues in the CDR3. The CDR3 coding sequence is TGCAGTGCTACAACCCGGGACAGGGGTGGTGAGCAGTTCTTC. Amino acids: CSATTRDRGGEQFF.

This clonotype was counted only a few times. The chain has TRBV20-1 and TRBJ2-2; 11 bases match TRBD2. The germline V gene encodes CDR1 DFQATT and CDR2 SNEGSKA (reference sequence). With V trimmed by 8 bases and J by 4 bases, 3 bases remained unmatched. This CDR3 is 13 amino acids long. CDR3: CSPTSGATGELFF. CDR3 DNA sequence: TGCAGTCCGACTAGCGGGGCCACCGGGGAGCTGTTTTTT.

There are many counts of this clonotype. The chain links TRBV5-1 to TRBJ2-2, with 8 bases matching TRBD2. Unmatched junction bases numbered 1, after V lost 3 bases and J lost 0 bases. Germline values: CDR1 SGHRS, CDR2 YFSETQ. This CDR3 contains 15 residues. CDR3: CASSSGGTNTGELFF. CDR3 nucleotides: TGCGCCAGCAGCTCGGGGGGGACGAACACCGGGGAGCTGTTTTTT.

The table lists this clonotype with many counts. This chain uses TRBV6-5 with TRBJ1-3; D possibly corresponds to TRBD1 (5 bases). V was cut by 4 bases and J by 0 bases, with 10 bases left in between. This CDR3 contains 15 residues. CDR1 and CDR2 (germline): MNHEY, SVGAGI. The CDR3 reads CASSSGGHSGNTIYF. DNA of the CDR3: TGTGCCAGCAGTTCCGGAGGACACTCTGGAAACACCATATATTTT.

This clonotype was detected only a few times. The rearrangement joins TRBV7-8 to TRBJ1-2, with TRBD1 as a possible D gene (6 bases). This CDR3 has 13 amino acids. In germline, CDR1 is SGHVS, CDR2 FQNEAQ. V lost 1 base and J lost 6, with 9 bases in between. The CDR3 here is CASSLDRANGYTF. In nucleotides, the CDR3 is TGTGCCAGCAGCTTAGACAGGGCAAATGGCTACACCTTC.

This chain links TRBV20-1 with TRBJ1-1; the D gene is possibly TRBD1 (6 bases). The CDR3 spans 13 residues. Germline lookup yields CDR1 DFQATT and CDR2 SNEGSKA (reference sequence). The ends were cut back, 5 bases at V and 0 bases at J, with 10 bases in the middle. The CDR3 DNA reads as TGCAGTGCTGTTGGACAGCTGAACACTGAAGCTTTCTTT. Translating gives CSAVGQLNTEAFF.

This clonotype was counted ten times or more. V is TRBV29-1 and J is TRBJ2-3; 8 bases match TRBD2. Germline CDR1 SQVTM, CDR2 ANQGSEA. The CDR3 length is 12 residues. V dropped 7 bases and J dropped 5; count of bases not matched to a gene: 5. CDR3 loop: CSARGGEDTQYF. The DNA for the CDR3 is TGCAGCGCCCGGGGGGGAGAAGATACGCAGTATTTT.

This clonotype was observed a handful of times. V usage is TRBV20-1 and J usage is TRBJ1-1; no definite D call. The CDR3 loop spans 13 amino acids. Germline V gene lookup returns CDR1 DFQATT and CDR2 SNEGSKA (reference sequence). With 1 base removed from V and 10 bases from J, the gap between germline ends came to 16 bases. CDR3 protein: CSARVHRTLRAFF. The CDR3 DNA sequence: TGCAGTGCTAGAGTCCACAGAACCTTGCGAGCTTTCTTT.